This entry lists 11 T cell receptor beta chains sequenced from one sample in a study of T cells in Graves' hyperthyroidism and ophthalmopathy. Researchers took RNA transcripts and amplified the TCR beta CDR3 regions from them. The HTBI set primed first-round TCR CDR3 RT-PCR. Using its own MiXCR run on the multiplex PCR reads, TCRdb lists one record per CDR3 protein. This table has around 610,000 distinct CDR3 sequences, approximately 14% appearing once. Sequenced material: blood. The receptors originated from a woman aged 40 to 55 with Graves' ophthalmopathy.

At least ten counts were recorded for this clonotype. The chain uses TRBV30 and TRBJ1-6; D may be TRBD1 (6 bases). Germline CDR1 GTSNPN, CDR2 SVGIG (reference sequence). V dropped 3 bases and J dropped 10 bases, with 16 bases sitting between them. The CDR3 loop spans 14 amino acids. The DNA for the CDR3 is TGTGCCTGGAGCGAGGGGGGGTATGGCTCACCCCTCCACTTT. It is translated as CAWSEGGYGSPLHF.

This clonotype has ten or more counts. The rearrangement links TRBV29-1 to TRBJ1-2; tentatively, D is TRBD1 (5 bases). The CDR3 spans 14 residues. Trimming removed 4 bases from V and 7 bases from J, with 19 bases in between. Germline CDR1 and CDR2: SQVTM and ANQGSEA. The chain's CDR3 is CSVGKPGTTRGYTF. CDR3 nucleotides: TGCAGCGTTGGGAAACCGGGGACCACACGTGGCTACACCTTC.

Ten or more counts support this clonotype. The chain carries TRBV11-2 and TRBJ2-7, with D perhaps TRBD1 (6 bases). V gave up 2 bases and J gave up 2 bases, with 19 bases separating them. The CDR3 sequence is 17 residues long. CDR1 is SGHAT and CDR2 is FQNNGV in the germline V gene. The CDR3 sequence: CASSLYLGGKIPYEQYF. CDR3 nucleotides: TGTGCCAGCAGCTTATATCTAGGGGGAAAGATCCCCTACGAGCAGTACTTC.

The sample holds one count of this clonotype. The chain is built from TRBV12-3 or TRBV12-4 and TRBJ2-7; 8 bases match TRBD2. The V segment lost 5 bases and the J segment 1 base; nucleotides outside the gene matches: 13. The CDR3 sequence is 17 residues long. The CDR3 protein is CASSNRGGPGGSYEQYF. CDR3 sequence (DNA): TGTGCCAGCAGTAACCGGGGGGGGCCCGGGGGATCCTACGAGCAGTACTTC.

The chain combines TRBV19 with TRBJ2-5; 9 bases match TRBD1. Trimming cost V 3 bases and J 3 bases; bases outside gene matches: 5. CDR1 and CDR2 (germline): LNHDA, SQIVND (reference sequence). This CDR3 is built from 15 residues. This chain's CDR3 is CASSMDRDREETQYF. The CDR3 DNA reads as TGTGCCAGTAGTATGGACCGGGACAGGGAAGAGACCCAGTACTTC. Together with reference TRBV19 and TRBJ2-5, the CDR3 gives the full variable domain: DGGITQSPKYLFRKEGQNVTLSCEQNLNHDAMYWYRQDPGQGLRLIYYSQIVNDFQKGDIAEGYSVSREKKESFPLTVTSAQKNPTAFYLCASSMDRDREETQYFGPGTRLLVL.

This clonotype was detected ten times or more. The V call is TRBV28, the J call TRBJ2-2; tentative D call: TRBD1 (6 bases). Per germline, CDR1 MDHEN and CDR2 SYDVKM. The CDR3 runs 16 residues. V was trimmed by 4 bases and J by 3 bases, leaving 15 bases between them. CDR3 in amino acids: CASSSARQAYTGELFF. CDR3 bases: TGTGCCAGCAGTTCCGCACGACAGGCCTACACCGGGGAGCTGTTTTTT.

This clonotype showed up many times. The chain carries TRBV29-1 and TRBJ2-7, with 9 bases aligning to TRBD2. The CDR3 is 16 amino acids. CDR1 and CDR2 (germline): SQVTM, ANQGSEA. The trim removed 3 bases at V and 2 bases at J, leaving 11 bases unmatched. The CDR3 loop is CSVDGIGAGGPYEQYF. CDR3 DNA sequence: TGCAGCGTTGACGGAATAGGAGCGGGAGGCCCCTACGAGCAGTACTTC.

The CDR3, as DNA: TGTGCCAGCAGTTTAGGGGGACTAGGCGGGGGTGGCGAGCAGTACTTC. It codes for CASSLGGLGGGGEQYF. The chain combines TRBV12-3 or TRBV12-4 with TRBJ2-7; 8 nucleotides agree with TRBD2. The CDR3 covers 16 residues. V trimming: 1 base; J trimming: 6 bases; junction bases outside the gene matches: 11.

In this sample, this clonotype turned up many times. This CDR3 reads CASSQLGQGGPEAFF. CDR3 sequence (DNA): TGTGCCAGCAGCCAACTGGGACAGGGAGGACCTGAAGCTTTCTTT. This rearrangement joins TRBV3-1 to TRBJ1-1; TRBD1 matches 9 bases. Trimming at V came to 2 bases and at J to 6 bases, leaving 7 bases not matched to a gene. The germline V gene encodes CDR1 LGHDT and CDR2 YNNKEL (reference sequence). The CDR3 covers 15 residues.

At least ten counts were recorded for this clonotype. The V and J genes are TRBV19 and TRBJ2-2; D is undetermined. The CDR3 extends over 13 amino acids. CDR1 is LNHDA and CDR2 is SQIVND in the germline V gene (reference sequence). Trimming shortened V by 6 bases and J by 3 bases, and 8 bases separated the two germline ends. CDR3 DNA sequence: TGTGCCAGTAGGGGGTTGGACACCGGGGAGCTGTTTTTT. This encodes CASRGLDTGELFF.

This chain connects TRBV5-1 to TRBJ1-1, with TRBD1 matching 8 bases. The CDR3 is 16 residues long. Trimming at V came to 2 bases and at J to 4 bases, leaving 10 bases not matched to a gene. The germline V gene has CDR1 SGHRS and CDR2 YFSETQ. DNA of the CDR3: TGCGCCAGCAGCTTAACCGGACAGGGAGTGGCCACTGAAGCTTTCTTT. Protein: CASSLTGQGVATEAFF. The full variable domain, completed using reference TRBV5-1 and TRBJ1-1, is KAGVTQTPRYLIKTRGQQVTLSCSPISGHRSVSWYQQTPGQGLQFLFEYFSETQRNKGNFPGRFSGRQFSNSRSEMNVSTLELGDSALYLCASSLTGQGVATEAFFGQGTRLTVV.